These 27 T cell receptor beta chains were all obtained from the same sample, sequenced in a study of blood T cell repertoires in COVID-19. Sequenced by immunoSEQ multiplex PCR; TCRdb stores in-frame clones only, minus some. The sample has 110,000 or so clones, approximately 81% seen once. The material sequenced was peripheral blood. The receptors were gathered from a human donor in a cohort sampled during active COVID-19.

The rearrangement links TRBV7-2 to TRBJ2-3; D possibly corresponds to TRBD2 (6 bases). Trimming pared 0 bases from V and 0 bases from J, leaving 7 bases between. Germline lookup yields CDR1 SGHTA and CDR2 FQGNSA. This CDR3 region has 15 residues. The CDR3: CASSLALASTDTQYF. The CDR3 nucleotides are TGTGCCAGCAGCTTAGCGCTAGCGAGCACAGATACGCAGTATTTT.

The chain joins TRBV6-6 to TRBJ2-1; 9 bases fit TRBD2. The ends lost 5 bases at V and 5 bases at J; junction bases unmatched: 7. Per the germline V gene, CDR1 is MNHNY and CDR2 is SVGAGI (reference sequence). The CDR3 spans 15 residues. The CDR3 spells CASSLTSSGDNEQFF. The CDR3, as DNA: TGTGCCAGCAGTCTTACATCTAGCGGGGACAATGAGCAGTTCTTC.

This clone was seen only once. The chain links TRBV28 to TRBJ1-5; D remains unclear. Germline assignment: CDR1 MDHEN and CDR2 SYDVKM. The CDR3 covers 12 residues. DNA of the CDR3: TGTGCTACGAAGGAGTCGGGTCAGCCCCAGCATTTT. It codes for CATKESGQPQHF.

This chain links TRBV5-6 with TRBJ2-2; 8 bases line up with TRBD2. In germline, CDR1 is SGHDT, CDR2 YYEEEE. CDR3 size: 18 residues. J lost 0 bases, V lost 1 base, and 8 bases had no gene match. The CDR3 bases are TGTGCCAGCAGCTTGCTAGGCGGGGGGCGTCCGAACACCGGGGAGCTGTTTTTT. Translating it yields CASSLLGGGRPNTGELFF.

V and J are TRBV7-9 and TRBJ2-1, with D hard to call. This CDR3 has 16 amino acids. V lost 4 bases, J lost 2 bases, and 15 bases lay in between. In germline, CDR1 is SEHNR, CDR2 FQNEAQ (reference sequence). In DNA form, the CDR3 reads TGTGCCAGCAGCTCCTACAACGGGTCTCCCTACAATGAGCAGTTCTTC. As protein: CASSSYNGSPYNEQFF.

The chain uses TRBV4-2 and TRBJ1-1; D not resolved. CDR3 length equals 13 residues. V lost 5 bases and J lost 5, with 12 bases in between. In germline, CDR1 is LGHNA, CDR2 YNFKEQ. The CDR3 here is CASSFSGVTEAFF. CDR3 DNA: TGTGCCAGCAGCTTCAGCGGGGTGACTGAAGCTTTCTTT.

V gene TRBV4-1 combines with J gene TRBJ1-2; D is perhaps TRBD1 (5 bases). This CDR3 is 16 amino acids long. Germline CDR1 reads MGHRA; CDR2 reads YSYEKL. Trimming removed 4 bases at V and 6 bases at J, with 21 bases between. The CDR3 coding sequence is TGCGCCAGCAGCCCCCTGGTGCAGGGAGGTTTTCATGGCTACACCTTC. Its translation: CASSPLVQGGFHGYTF.

The CDR3, as DNA: TGTGCCAGCAATATAGCCCAGGGGGCCGGTGAAGCTTTCTTT. Translated: CASNIAQGAGEAFF. The chain has TRBV6-5 and TRBJ1-1, with 8 bases that match TRBD1. Per germline, CDR1 MNHEY and CDR2 SVGAGI. The CDR3 is made up of 14 amino acids. The V and J ends lost 7 bases and 7 bases, in that order; junction bases with no gene match: 11.

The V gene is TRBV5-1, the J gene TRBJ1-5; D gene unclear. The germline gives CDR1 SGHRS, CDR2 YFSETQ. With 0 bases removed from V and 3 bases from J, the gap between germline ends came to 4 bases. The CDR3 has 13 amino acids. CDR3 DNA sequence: TGCGCCAGCAGCTTGGAGCTCAATCAGCCCCAGCATTTT. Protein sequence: CASSLELNQPQHF.

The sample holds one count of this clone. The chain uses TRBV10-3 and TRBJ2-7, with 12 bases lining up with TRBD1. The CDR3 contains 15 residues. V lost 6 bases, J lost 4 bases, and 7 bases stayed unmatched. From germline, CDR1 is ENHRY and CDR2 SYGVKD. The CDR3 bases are TGTGCCATCAGGGGCGGGACAGGGGGCGAATACGAGCAGTACTTC. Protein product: CAIRGGTGGEYEQYF.

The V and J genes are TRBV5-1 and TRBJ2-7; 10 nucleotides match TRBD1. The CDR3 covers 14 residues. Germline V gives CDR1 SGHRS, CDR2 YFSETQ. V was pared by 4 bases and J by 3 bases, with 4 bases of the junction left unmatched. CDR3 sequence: CASSPGTGDYEQYF. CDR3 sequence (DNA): TGCGCCAGCAGCCCCGGGACAGGGGACTACGAGCAGTACTTC.

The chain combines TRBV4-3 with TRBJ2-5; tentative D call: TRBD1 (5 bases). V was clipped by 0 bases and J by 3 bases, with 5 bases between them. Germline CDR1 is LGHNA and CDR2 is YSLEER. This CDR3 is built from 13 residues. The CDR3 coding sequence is TGCGCCAGCAGCCAAGACAGGGAAGAGACCCAGTACTTC. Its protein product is CASSQDREETQYF.

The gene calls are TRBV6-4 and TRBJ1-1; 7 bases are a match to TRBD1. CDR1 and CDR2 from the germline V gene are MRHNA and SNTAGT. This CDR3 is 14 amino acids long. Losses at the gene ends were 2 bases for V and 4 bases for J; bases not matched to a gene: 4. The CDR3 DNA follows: TGTGCCAGCAGTGACGGTCCAGGGGGCACTGAAGCTTTCTTT. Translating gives CASSDGPGGTEAFF.

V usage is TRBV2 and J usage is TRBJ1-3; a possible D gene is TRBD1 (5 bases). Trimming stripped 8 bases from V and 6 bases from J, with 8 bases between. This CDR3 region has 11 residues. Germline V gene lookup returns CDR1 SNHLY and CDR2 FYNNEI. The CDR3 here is CASSQANTIYF. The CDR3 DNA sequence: TGTGCCAGCTCACAGGCAAACACCATATATTTT. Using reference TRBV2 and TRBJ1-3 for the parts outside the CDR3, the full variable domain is EPEVTQTPSHQVTQMGQEVILRCVPISNHLYFYWYRQILGQKVEFLVSFYNNEISEKSEIFDDQFSVERPDGSNFTLKIRSTKLEDSAMYFCASSQANTIYFGEGSWLTVV.

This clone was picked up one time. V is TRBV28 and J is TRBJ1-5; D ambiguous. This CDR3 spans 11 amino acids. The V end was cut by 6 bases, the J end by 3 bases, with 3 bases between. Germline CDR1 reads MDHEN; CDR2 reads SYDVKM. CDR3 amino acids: CASSFNQPQHF. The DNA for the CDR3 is TGTGCCAGCAGCTTCAATCAGCCCCAGCATTTT.

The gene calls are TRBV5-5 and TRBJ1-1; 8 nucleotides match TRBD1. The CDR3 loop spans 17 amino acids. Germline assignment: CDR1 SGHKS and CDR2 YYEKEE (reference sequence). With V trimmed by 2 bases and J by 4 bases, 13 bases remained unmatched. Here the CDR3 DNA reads TGTGCCAGCAGCTTCGTTGGACAGGGTTACTACTCCACTGAAGCTTTCTTT. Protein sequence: CASSFVGQGYYSTEAFF.

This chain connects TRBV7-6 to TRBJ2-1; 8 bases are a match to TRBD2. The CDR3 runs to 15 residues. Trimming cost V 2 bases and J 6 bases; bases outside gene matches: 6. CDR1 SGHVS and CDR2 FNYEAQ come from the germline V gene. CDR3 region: CASSLRLAGPNEQFF. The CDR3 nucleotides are TGTGCCAGCAGCTTAAGGCTAGCGGGCCCCAATGAGCAGTTCTTC.

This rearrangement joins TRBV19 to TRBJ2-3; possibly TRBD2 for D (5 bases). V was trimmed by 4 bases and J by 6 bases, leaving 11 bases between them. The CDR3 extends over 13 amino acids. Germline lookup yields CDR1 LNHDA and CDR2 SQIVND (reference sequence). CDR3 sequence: CASSTDYGDTQYF. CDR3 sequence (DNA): TGTGCCAGTAGTACCGACTACGGCGATACGCAGTATTTT.

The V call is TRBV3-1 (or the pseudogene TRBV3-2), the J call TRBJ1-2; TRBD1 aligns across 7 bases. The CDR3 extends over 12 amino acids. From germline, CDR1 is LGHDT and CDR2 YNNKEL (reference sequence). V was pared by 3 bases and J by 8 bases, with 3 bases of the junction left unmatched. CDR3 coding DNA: TGTGCCAGCAGCCAGGGACAGCAAGGCTACACCTTC. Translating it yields CASSQGQQGYTF.

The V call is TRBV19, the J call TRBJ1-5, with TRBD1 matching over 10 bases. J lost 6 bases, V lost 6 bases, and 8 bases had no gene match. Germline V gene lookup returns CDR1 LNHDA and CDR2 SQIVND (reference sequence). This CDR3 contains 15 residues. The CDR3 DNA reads TGTGCCAGTAGCCAAGGGGGACAGGGGTTTCAGCCCCAGCATTTT. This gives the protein CASSQGGQGFQPQHF.

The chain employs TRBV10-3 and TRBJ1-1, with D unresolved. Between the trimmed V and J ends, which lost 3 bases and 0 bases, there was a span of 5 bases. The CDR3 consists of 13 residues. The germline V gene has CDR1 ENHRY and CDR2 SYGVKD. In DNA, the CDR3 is TGTGCCATCAGTGACCGGTTGAACACTGAAGCTTTCTTT. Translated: CAISDRLNTEAFF.

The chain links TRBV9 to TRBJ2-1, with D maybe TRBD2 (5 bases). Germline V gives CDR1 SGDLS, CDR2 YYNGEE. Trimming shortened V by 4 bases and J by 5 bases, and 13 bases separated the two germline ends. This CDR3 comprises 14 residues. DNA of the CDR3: TGTGCCAGCAGCTTCGGACTCACCCACAATGAGCAGTTCTTC. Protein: CASSFGLTHNEQFF.

The CDR3 loop reads CSASRLAGQETQYF. CDR3 coding DNA: TGCAGTGCTAGTCGGCTAGCGGGCCAAGAGACCCAGTACTTC. The chain couples TRBV20-1 to TRBJ2-5, with 8 bases lining up with TRBD2. CDR3 length: 14 residues. J gave up 1 base and V 3 bases, and 4 bases lay outside the gene matches. The germline V gene encodes CDR1 DFQATT and CDR2 SNEGSKA (reference sequence).

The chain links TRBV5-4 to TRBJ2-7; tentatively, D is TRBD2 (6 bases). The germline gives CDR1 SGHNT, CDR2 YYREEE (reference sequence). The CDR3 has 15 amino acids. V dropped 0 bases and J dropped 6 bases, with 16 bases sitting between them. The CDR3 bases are TGTGCCAGCAGCTTGGCGCGGGGCGCAAATGGCGAGCAGTACTTC. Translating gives CASSLARGANGEQYF. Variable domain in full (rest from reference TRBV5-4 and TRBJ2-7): ETGVTQSPTHLIKTRGQQVTLRCSSQSGHNTVSWYQQALGQGPQFIFQYYREEENGRGNFPPRFSGLQFPNYSSELNVNALELDDSALYLCASSLARGANGEQYFGPGTRLTVT.

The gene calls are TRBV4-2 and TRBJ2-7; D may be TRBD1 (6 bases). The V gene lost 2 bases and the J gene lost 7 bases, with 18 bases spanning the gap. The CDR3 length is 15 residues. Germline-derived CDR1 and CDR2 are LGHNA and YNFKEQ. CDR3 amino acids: CASSQRAGVSWEQYF. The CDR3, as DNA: TGTGCCAGCAGCCAAAGGGCAGGGGTGTCGTGGGAGCAGTACTTC.

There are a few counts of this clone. CDR3 loop: CASSLLGPGSSYEQYF. As DNA, the CDR3 is TGTGCCAGCAGCTTGCTTGGCCCGGGGAGCTCCTACGAGCAGTACTTC. The gene calls are TRBV5-6 and TRBJ2-7; weak D call: TRBD2 (5 bases). The CDR3 is made up of 16 amino acids. Trimming cost V 1 base and J 0 bases, with 14 bases left between them. The V gene's germline CDR1 is SGHDT and CDR2 YYEEEE.

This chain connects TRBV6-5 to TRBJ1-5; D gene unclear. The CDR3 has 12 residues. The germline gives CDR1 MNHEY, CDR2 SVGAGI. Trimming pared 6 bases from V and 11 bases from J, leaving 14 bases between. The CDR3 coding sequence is TGTGCCAGCAGGGACCCCACGGGGTCCCAGCATTTT. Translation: CASRDPTGSQHF.